The rows below give T cell receptor beta chains drawn from one sample of a study of T cells in localized non-small cell lung cancer. Using immunoSEQ multiplex PCR, the repertoire was profiled, and TCRdb retains in-frame clones only, with some absent. The repertoire holds about 1,600 clones, roughly 25% seen once, with under 25% in the top ten. The material sequenced was normal lung tissue next to the tumor, taken before any cancer treatment. Receptors originate from a male donor aged 60 or over with stage II lung adenocarcinoma. Each CDR3 is given with its conserved first and last residue. The order of the fields is V gene, D gene, J gene, CDR3 length, clone size, CDR3 DNA, CDR3 protein. A D gene is named only where the DNA matches it firmly. Clone size is shown for a subset of rows, as once, few, many or a class of expanded clone.

TRBV15	TRBD1	TRBJ1-2	15	large	TGTGCCACCAGCAGAGATCGGTCAGGGGGTCATGGCTACACCTTC	CATSRDRSGGHGYTF
TRBV5-1	TRBD1	TRBJ1-2	15	NA	TGCGCCAGCAGCCTGCACACGACAGGGGCGGGTGGCTACACCTTC	CASSLHTTGAGGYTF
TRBV6-8	TRBD2	TRBJ2-1	15	large	TGTGCCAGCAGTGAGGTCGGGGGGGGGTACAATGAGCAGTTCTTC	CASSEVGGGYNEQFF
TRBV18	NA	TRBJ2-5	16	NA	TGTGCCAGCTCACCGCAAATAGGGACGGCTGGGGAGACCCAGTACTTC	CASSPQIGTAGETQYF
TRBV11-3	NA	TRBJ1-2	14	NA	TGTGCCAGCAGCCCCCACGGACAAGCCCCGAGCTACACCTTC	CASSPHGQAPSYTF
TRBV6-8	NA	TRBJ1-4	15	large	TGTGCCAGCAGTTACGATAACAGGAAAGAGAAAAAACTGTTTTTT	CASSYDNRKEKKLFF
TRBV19	TRBD1	TRBJ1-1	15	NA	TGTGCCAGTAGTTTTTTAGGACAGGGTGGCACTGAAGCTTTCTTT	CASSFLGQGGTEAFF
TRBV11-3	NA	TRBJ2-2	17	medium-sized	TGTGCCAGCAGCTTAGGTGATAGCGCAAGGTACACCGGGGAGCTGTTTTTT	CASSLGDSARYTGELFF
TRBV9	TRBD1	TRBJ1-5	15	NA	TGTGCCAGCAGCTATTGGACAGGGGGCGACCAGCCCCAGCATTTT	CASSYWTGGDQPQHF
TRBV10-2	NA	TRBJ1-2	12	NA	TGCGCCAGCGGTCGGCCGGATTTTGGCTACACCTTC	CASGRPDFGYTF
TRBV4-1	TRBD1	TRBJ1-1	17	few	TGCGCCAGCAGCCAAGATACAGCAGGGGGCCTGAACACTGAAGCTTTCTTT	CASSQDTAGGLNTEAFF
TRBV5-1	NA	TRBJ2-1	17	NA	TGCGCCAGCAGCCCGATAGGGGGGGGCCTCTCCTACAATGAGCAGTTCTTC	CASSPIGGGLSYNEQFF
TRBV6-8	NA	TRBJ1-6	19	large	TGTGCCAGCAGCCGGGCCGCAGGGGAAGTATCCTCCTATAATTCACCCCTCCACTTT	CASSRAAGEVSSYNSPLHF
TRBV6-8	TRBD2	TRBJ2-3	14	few	TGTGCCAGCAGTGGACTAGCCGGTCGAGATACGCAGTATTTT	CASSGLAGRDTQYF
TRBV14	NA	TRBJ1-1	13	few	TGTGCCAGCAGCCCGACAGAAATGGCTGAAGCTTTCTTT	CASSPTEMAEAFF
TRBV6-8	TRBD2	TRBJ2-1	17	large	TGTGCCAGCATGCTGACTAGCGGGGGAGAGCTTTTCGGAGAGCAGTTCTTC	CASMLTSGGELFGEQFF
TRBV15	NA	TRBJ1-1	15	few	TGTGCCACCAGCAGAGATCTCCAGGGAAAGCATGAAGCTTTCTTT	CATSRDLQGKHEAFF
TRBV19	NA	TRBJ1-4	13	NA	TGTGCCAGTACGGACCTCACCAATGAAAAACTGTTTTTT	CASTDLTNEKLFF
TRBV11-3	NA	TRBJ1-4	14	NA	TGTGCCAGCAGCTTAGGACTAGTAAAAGAAAAACTGTTTTTT	CASSLGLVKEKLFF
TRBV6-8	NA	TRBJ1-5	16	few	TGTGCCAGCAGTTACTACGGCCCCGGAGGGGATCAGCCCCAGCATTTT	CASSYYGPGGDQPQHF
TRBV9	NA	TRBJ1-1	12	NA	TGTGCCAGCAGCTTAGAACGGAATGAAGCTTTCTTT	CASSLERNEAFF
TRBV9	NA	TRBJ2-3	15	few	TGTGCCAGCAGTGAGGATGTGCGGGGCACAGATACGCAGTATTTT	CASSEDVRGTDTQYF
TRBV29-1	NA	TRBJ2-5	12	NA	TGCAGCGCTGGGACTTCCCTAGAGACCCAGTACTTC	CSAGTSLETQYF
TRBV11-3	NA	TRBJ1-3	16	NA	TGTGCCAGCAGCTTAGTACAGGAGTACTCTGGAAACACCATATATTTT	CASSLVQEYSGNTIYF
TRBV18	TRBD1	TRBJ1-6	16	NA	TGTGCCAGCTCCCCTCCGGGGACAGCCTATAATTCACCCCTCCACTTT	CASSPPGTAYNSPLHF
TRBV11-3	NA	TRBJ2-2	15	NA	TGTGCCAGCAGCTTCGGGGGCCCGAACACCGGGGAGCTGTTTTTT	CASSFGGPNTGELFF
TRBV7-2	NA	TRBJ2-5	15	NA	TGTGCCAGCAGCCCCCCAGGACAGTATCAAGAGACCCAGTACTTC	CASSPPGQYQETQYF
TRBV12-5	NA	TRBJ2-3	12	once	TGTGCTAGTGGTGGGGAGACAGATACGCAGTATTTT	CASGGETDTQYF
TRBV15	NA	TRBJ2-4	18	few	TGTGCCACCAGCAGAGAGGGGGGACGGGGAATAGCCAAAAACATTCAGTACTTC	CATSREGGRGIAKNIQYF
TRBV11-3	NA	TRBJ1-2	15	NA	TGTGCCAGCAGCTTACTACGGGGGGAGGGTGGTGGCTACACCTTC	CASSLLRGEGGGYTF
TRBV19	TRBD1	TRBJ2-2	13	NA	TGTGCCAGTAGAGGGGGCGCAACCGGGGAGCTGTTTTTT	CASRGGATGELFF